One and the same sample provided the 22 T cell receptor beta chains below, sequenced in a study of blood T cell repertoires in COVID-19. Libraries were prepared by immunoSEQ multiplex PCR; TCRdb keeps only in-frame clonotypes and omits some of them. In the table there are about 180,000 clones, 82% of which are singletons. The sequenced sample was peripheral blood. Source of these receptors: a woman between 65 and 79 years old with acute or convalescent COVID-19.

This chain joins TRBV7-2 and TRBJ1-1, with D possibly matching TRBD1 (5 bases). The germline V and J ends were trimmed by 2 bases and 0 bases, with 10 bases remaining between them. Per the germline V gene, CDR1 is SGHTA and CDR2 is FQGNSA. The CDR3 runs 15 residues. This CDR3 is CASSLSGGMNTEAFF. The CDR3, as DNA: TGTGCCAGCAGCTTATCGGGGGGGATGAACACTGAAGCTTTCTTT.

In DNA form, the CDR3 reads TGTGCCAGCAGCTCACAACAGGGTTACTATGGCTACACCTTC. Translation gives CASSSQQGYYGYTF. The chain is built from TRBV7-2 and TRBJ1-2; weak D call: TRBD1 (6 bases). The CDR3 loop spans 14 amino acids. V was pared by 4 bases and J by 3 bases, with 12 bases between. Germline V lookup: CDR1 SGHTA, CDR2 FQGNSA.

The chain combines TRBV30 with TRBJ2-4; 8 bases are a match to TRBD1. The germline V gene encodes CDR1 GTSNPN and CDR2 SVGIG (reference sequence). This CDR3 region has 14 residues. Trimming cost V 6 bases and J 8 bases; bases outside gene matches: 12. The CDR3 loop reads CACSDRGSGDIQYF. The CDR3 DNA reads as TGTGCCTGCTCCGACAGGGGCTCGGGGGACATTCAGTACTTC.

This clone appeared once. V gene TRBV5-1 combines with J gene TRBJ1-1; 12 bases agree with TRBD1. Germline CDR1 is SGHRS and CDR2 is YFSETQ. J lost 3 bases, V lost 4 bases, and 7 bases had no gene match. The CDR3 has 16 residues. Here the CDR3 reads CASSPGQGAPDTEAFF. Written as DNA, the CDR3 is TGCGCCAGCAGCCCGGGACAGGGGGCGCCGGACACTGAAGCTTTCTTT.

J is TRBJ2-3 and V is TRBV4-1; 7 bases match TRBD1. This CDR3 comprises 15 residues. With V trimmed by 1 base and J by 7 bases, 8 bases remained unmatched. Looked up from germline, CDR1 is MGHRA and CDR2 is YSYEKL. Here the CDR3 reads CASSQVVGGLNTQYF. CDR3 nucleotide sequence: TGCGCCAGCAGCCAAGTTGTAGGGGGCCTGAATACGCAGTATTTT.

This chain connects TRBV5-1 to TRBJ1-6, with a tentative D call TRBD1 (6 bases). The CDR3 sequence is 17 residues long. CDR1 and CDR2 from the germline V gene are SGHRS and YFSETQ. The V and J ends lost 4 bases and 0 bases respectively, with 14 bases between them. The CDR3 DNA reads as TGCGCCAGCAGCCCGGGACATCTGAGCTCCTATAATTCACCCCTCCACTTT. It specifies CASSPGHLSSYNSPLHF. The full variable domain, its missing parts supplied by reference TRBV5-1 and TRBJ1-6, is KAGVTQTPRYLIKTRGQQVTLSCSPISGHRSVSWYQQTPGQGLQFLFEYFSETQRNKGNFPGRFSGRQFSNSRSEMNVSTLELGDSALYLCASSPGHLSSYNSPLHFGNGTRLTVT.

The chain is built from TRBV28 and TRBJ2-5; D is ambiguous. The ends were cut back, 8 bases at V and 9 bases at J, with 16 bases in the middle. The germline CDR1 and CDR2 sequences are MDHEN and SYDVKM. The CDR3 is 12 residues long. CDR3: CASQPTKSAQYF. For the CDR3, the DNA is TGTGCCAGCCAACCGACAAAATCGGCCCAGTACTTC.

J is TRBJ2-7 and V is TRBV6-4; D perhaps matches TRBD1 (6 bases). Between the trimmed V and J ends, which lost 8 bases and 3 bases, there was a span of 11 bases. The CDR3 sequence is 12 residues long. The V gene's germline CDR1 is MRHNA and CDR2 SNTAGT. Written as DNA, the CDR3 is TGTGCCAGCGACAGGCCAGACTACGAGCAGTACTTC. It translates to CASDRPDYEQYF.

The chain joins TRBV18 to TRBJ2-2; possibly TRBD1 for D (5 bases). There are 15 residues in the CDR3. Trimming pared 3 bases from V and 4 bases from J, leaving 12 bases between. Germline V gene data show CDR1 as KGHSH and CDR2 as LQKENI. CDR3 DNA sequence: TGTGCCAGCTCACCGGGCCAGGGAAGCACCGGGGAGCTGTTTTTT. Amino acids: CASSPGQGSTGELFF. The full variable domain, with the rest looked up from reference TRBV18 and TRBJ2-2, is NAGVMQNPRHLVRRRGQEARLRCSPMKGHSHVYWYRQLPEEGLKFMVYLQKENIIDESGMPKERFSAEFPKEGPSILRIQQVVRGDSAAYFCASSPGQGSTGELFFGEGSRLTVL.

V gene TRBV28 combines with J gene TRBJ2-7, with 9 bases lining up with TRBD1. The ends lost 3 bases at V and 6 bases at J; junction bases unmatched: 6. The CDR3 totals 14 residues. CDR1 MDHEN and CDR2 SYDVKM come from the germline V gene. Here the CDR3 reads CASSFLQGALEQYF. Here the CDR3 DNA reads TGTGCCAGCAGTTTCCTACAGGGGGCCCTCGAGCAGTACTTC.

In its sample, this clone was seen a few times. The CDR3 spells CASSFAGASSGNTIYF. In DNA, the CDR3 is TGTGCCAGCAGCTTTGCAGGGGCGAGCTCTGGAAACACCATATATTTT. The chain combines TRBV7-2 with TRBJ1-3, with D perhaps matching TRBD1 (6 bases). V lost 3 bases to trimming and J lost 0 bases, with 12 bases between them. CDR3 length: 16 residues. Per the germline V gene, CDR1 is SGHTA and CDR2 is FQGNSA.

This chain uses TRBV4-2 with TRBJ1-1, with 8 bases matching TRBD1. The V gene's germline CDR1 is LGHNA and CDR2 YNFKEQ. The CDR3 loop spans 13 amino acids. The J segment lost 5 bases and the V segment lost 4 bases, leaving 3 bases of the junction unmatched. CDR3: CASSRRQGTEAFF. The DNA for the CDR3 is TGTGCCAGCAGCCGACGACAGGGGACTGAAGCTTTCTTT.

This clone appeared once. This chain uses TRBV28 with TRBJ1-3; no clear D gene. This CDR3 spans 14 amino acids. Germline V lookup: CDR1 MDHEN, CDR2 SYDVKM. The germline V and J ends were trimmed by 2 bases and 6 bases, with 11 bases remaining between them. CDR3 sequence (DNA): TGTGCCAGCAGTTTACGACTGTTACCAAACACCATATATTTT. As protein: CASSLRLLPNTIYF.

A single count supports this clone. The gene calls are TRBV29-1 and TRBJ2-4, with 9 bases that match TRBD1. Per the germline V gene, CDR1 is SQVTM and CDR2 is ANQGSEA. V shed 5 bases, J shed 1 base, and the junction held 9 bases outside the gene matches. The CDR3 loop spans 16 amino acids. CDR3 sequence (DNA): TGCAGCGTTCATGAACAGGGGGCGGGGGCCAAAAACATTCAGTACTTC. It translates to CSVHEQGAGAKNIQYF.

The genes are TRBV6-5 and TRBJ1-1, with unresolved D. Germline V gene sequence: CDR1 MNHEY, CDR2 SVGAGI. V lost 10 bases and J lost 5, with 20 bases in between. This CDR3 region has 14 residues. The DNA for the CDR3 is TGTGCCACCTCTGGCAGTTGGACTGGGACTGAAGCTTTCTTT. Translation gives CATSGSWTGTEAFF.

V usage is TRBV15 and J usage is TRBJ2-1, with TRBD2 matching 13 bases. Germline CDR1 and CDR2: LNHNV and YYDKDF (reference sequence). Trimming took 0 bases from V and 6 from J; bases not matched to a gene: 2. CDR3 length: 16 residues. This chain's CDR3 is CATSRELAGGLNEQFF. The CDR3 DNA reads TGTGCCACCAGCAGAGAACTAGCGGGGGGGCTCAATGAGCAGTTCTTC.

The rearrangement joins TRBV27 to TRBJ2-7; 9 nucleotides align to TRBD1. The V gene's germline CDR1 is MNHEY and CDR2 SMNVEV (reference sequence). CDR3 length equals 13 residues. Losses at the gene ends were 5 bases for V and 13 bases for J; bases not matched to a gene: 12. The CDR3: CASSPGTGRSFYF. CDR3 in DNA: TGTGCCAGCAGTCCTGGGACAGGGAGATCCTTTTACTTC.

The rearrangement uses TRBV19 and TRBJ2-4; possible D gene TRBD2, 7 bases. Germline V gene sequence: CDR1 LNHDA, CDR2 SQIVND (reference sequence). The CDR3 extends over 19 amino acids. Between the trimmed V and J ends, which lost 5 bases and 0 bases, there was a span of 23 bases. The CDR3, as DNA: TGTGCCAGTAGTGGGGGGGCAGGGAATCGGTTTTTAGCCAAAAACATTCAGTACTTC. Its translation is CASSGGAGNRFLAKNIQYF.

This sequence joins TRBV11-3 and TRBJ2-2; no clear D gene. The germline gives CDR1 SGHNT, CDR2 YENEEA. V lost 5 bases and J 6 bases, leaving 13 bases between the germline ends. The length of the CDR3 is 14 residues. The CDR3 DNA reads TGTGCCAGCAGCCACTCCCCCGGTCCCGGGGAGCTGTTTTTT. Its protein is CASSHSPGPGELFF.

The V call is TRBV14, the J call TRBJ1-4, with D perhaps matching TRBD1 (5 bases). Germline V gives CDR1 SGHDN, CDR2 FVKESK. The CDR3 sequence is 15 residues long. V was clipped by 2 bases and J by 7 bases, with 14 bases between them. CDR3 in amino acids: CASSQRRGRSEKLFF. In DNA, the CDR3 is TGTGCCAGCAGCCAACGGCGGGGGAGGAGTGAAAAACTGTTTTTT.

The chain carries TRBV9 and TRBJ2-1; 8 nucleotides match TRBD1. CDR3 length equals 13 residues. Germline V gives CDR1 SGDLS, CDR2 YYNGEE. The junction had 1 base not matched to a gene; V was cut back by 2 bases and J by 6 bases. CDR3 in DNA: TGTGCCAGCAGCGTCGGACAGGGCAATGAGCAGTTCTTC. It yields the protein CASSVGQGNEQFF.

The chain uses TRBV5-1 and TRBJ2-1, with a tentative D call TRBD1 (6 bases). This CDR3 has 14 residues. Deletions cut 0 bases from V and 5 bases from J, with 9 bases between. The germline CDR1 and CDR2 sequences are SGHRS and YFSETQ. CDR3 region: CASSLEGHHNEQFF. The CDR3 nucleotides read TGCGCCAGCAGCTTGGAGGGACACCACAATGAGCAGTTCTTC.